This T cell receptor (beta chain) was sequenced for a study of shared T cell receptors in the human thymus. Germline values: CDR1 SGDLS, CDR2 YYNGEE. This CDR3 region has 12 residues. With 3 bases clipped from V and 16 bases from J, the junction kept 10 bases outside the gene matches. This clone has just one count. Clones were sequenced by immunoSEQ multiplex PCR, and TCRdb holds only the in-frame ones, with some missing. Of hundreds of thousands of clones in the sample, roughly 90% were seen once. These data also formed part of another study, on human thymus T cells. That work states: Thymus pieces cut out during corrective heart surgery were the tissue that was used. An apparent bias in V and J gene usage was seen in thymic and blood repertoires.

Specimen: thymocytes. The gene calls are TRBV9 and TRBJ2-1, with 7 bases lining up with TRBD2. This clonotype originated in a boy in the first two years of life with a congenital heart defect. CDR3 residues: CASSAQGGSEFF. In nucleotides, the CDR3 is TGTGCCAGCAGCGCTCAGGGCGGGAGTGAATTCTTC.